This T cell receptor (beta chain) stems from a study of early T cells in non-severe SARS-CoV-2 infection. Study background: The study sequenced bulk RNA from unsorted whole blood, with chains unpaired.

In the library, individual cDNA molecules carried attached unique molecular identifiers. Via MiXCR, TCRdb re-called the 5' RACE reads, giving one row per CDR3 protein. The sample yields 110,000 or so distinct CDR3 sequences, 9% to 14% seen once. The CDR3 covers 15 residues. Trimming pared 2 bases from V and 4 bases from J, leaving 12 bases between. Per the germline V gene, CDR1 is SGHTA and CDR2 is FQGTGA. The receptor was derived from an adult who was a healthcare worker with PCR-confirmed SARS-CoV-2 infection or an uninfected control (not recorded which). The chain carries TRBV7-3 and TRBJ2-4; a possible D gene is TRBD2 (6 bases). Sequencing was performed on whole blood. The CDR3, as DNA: TGTGCCAGCAGCTTAGTGGGAGGCACAAAAAACATTCAGTACTTC. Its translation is CASSLVGGTKNIQYF.